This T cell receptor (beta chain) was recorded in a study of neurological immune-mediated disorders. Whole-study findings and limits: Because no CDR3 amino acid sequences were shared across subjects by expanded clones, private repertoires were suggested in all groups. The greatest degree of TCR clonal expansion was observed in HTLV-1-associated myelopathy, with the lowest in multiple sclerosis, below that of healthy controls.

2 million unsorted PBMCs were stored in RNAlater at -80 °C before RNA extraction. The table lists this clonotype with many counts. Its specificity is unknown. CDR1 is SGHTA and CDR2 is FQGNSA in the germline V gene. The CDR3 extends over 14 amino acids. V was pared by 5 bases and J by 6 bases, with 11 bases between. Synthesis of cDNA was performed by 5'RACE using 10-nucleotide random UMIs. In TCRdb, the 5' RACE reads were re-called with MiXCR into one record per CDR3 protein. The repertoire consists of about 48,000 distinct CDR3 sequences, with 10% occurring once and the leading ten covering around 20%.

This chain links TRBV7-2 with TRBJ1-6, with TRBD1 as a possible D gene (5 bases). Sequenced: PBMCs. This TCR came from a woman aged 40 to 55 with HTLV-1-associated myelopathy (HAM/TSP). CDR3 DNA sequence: TGTGCCAGCAGCCTCCAGGGCGTTAATTCACCCCTCCACTTT. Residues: CASSLQGVNSPLHF.